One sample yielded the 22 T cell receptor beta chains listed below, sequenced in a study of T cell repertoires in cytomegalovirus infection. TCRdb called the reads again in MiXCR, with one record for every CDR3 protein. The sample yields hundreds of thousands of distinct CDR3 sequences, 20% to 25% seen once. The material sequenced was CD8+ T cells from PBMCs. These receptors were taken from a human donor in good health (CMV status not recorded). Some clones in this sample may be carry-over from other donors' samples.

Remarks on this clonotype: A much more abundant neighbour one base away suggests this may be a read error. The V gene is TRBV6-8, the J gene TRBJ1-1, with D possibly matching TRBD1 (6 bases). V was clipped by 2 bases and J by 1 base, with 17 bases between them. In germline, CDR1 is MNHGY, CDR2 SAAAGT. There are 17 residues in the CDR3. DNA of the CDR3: TGTGCCAGCAGTTACGACAGGCTTAGCGGGACGAACACTGAAGCTTTCTTT. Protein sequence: CASSYDRLSGTNTEAFF.

For the CDR3, the DNA is TGCGCCAGCAGCTCGGTCCTCGGAAACGAGCAGTACGTC. Its protein is CASSSVLGNEQYV. The chain carries TRBV4-3 and TRBJ2-7; D call uncertain. Germline values: CDR1 LGHNA, CDR2 YSLEER. V shed 5 bases and J shed 5 bases, with 13 bases lying between them. The CDR3 runs to 13 residues.

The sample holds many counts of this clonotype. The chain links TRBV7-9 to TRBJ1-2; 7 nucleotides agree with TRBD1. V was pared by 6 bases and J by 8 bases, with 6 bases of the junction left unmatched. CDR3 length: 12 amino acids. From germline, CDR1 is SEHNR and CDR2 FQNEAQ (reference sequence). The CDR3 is CASRTGAGGYTF. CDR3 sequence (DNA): TGTGCCAGCAGAACAGGGGCGGGAGGCTACACCTTC.

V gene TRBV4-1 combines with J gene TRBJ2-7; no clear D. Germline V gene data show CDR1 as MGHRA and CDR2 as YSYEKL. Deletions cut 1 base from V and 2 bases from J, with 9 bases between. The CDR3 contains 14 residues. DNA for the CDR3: TGCGCCAGCAGCCAAGTTCAGGCAGCCTACGAGCAGTACTTC. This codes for CASSQVQAAYEQYF.

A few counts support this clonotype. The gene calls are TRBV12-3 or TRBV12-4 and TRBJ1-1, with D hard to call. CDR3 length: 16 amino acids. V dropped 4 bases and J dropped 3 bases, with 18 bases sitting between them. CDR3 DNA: TGTGCCAGCAGTTCCCCTAGATGGGAATTGGACACTGAAGCTTTCTTT. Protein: CASSSPRWELDTEAFF.

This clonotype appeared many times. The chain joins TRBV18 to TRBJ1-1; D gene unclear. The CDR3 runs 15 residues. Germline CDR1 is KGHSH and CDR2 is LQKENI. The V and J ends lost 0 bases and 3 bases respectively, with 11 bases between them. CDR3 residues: CASSPPRGRDTEAFF. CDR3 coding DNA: TGTGCCAGCTCACCACCCCGGGGTCGGGACACTGAAGCTTTCTTT.

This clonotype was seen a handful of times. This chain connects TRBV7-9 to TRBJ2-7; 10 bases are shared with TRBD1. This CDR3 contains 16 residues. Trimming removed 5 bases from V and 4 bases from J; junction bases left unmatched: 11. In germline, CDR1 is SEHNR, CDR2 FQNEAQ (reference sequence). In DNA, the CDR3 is TGTGCCAGCAGCCGGATGGACAGGGGGAGTCAGTACGAGCAGTACTTC. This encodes CASSRMDRGSQYEQYF.

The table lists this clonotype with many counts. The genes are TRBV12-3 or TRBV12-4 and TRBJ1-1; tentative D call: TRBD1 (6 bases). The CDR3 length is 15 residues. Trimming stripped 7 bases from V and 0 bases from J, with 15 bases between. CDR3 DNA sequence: TGTGCCAGCACCTCATGGGGGGCCTTGAACACTGAAGCTTTCTTT. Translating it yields CASTSWGALNTEAFF.

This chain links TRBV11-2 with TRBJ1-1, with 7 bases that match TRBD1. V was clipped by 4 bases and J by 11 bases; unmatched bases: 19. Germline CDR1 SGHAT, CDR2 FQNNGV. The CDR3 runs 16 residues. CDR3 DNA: TGTGCCAGCAGCTCCTCGGACAGGACCACGGGCCACGGGGCTTTCTTT. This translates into CASSSSDRTTGHGAFF.

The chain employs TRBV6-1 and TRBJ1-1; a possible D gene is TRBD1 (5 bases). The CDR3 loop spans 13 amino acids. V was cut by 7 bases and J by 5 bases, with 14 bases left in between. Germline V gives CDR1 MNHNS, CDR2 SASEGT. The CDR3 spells CASTFGGWTEAFF. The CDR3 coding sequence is TGTGCCAGCACCTTCGGGGGTTGGACTGAAGCTTTCTTT.

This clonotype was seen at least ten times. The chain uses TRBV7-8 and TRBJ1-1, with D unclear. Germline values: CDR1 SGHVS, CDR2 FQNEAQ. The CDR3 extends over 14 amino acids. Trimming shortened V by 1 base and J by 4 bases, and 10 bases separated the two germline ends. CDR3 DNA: TGTGCCAGCAGCTTAGATGGGGATGTCACTGAAGCTTTCTTT. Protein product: CASSLDGDVTEAFF.

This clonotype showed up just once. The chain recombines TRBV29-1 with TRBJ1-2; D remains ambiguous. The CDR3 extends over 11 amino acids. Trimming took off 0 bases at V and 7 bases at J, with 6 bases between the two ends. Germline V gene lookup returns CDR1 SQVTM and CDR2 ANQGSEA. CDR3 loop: CSVEDLPGYTF. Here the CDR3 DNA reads TGCAGCGTTGAAGACTTACCTGGCTACACCTTC.

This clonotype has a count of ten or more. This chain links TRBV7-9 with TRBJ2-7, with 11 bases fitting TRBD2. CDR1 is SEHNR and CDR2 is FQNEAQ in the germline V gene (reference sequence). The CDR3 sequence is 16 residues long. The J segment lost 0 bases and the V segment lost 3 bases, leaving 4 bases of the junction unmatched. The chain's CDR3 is CASSFTTSGASYEQYF. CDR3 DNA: TGTGCCAGCAGCTTCACGACTAGCGGGGCCTCCTACGAGCAGTACTTC. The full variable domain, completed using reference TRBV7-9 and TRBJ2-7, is DTGVSQNPRHKITKRGQNVTFRCDPISEHNRLYWYRQTLGQGPEFLTYFQNEAQLEKSRLLSDRFSAERPKGSFSTLEIQRTEQGDSAMYLCASSFTTSGASYEQYFGPGTRLTVT.

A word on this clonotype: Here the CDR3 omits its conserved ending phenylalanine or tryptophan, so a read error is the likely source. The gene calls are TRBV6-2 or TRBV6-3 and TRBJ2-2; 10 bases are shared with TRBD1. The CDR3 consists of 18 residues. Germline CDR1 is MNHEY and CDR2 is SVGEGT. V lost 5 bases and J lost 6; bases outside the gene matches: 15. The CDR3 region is CASSPLYAGTGEAGELFL. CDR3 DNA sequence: TGTGCCAGCAGTCCTCTCTATGCCGGGACAGGGGAGGCCGGGGAGCTGTTTCTT.

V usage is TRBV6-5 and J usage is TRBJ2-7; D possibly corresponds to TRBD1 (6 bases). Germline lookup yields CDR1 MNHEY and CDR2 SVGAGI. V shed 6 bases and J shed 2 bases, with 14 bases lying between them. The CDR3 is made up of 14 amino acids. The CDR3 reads CASSNTGRPYEQYF. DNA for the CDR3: TGTGCCAGCAGCAATACAGGGAGACCCTACGAGCAGTACTTC.

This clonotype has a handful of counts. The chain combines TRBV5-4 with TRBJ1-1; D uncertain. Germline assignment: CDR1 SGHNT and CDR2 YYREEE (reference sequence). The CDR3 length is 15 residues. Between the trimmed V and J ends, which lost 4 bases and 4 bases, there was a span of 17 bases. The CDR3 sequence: CASSEDPAAGTEAFF. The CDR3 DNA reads TGTGCCAGCAGCGAGGACCCCGCAGCGGGCACTGAAGCTTTCTTT.

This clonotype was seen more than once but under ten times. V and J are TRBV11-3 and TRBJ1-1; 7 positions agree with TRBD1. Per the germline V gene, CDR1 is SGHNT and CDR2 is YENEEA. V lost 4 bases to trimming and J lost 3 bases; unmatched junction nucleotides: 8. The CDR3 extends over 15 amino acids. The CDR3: CASSSDREGDTEAFF. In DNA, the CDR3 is TGTGCCAGCAGCTCCGACAGGGAGGGGGACACTGAAGCTTTCTTT.

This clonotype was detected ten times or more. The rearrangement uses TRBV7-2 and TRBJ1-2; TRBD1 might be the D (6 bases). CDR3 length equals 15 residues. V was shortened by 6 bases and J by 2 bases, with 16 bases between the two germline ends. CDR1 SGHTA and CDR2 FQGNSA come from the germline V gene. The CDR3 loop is CASSYIQGSNYGYTF. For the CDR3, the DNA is TGTGCCAGCAGTTATATTCAGGGGAGCAACTATGGCTACACCTTC.

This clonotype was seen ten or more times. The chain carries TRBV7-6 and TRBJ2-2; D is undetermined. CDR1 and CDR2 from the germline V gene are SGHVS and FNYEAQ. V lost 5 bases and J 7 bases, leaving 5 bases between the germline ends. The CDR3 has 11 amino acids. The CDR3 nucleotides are TGTGCCAGCAGCACGATCGGGGAGCTGTTTTTT. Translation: CASSTIGELFF.

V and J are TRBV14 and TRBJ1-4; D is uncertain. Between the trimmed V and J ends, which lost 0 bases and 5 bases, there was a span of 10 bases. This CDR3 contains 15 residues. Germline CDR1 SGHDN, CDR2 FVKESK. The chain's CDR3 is CASSQDLGSNEKLFF. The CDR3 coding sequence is TGTGCCAGCAGCCAAGATCTCGGGTCAAATGAAAAACTGTTTTTT.

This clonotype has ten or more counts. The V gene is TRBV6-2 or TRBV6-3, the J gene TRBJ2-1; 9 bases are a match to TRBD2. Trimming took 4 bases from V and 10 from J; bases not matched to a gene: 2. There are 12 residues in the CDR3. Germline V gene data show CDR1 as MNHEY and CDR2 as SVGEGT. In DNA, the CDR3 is TGTGCCAGCAGTTCTACTAGCGGGGAGCAGTTCTTC. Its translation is CASSSTSGEQFF.

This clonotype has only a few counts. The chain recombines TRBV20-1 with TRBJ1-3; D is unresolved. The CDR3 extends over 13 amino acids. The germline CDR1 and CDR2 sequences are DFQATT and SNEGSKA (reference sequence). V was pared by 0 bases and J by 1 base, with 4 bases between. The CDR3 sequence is CSAREGSGNTIYF. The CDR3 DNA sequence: TGCAGTGCTAGAGAAGGGTCTGGAAACACCATATATTTT.